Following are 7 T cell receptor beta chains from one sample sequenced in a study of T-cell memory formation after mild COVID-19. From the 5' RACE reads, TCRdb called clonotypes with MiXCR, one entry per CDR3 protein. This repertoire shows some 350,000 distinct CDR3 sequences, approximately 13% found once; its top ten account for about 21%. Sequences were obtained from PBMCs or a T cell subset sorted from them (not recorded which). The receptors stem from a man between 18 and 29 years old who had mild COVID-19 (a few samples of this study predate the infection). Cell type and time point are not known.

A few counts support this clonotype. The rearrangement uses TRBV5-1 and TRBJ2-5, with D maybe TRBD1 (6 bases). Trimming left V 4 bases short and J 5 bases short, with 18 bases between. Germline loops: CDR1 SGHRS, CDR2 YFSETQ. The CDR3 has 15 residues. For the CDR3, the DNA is TGCGCCAGCAGCCATCCCTCACAGGGTTGGGAGACCCAGTACTTC. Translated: CASSHPSQGWETQYF.

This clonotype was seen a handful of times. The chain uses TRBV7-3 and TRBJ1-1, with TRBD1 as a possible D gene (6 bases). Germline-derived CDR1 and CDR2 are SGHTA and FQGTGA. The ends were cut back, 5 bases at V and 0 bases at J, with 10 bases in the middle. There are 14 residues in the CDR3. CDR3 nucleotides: TGTGCCAGCAGCATACAGGGAATGAACACTGAAGCTTTCTTT. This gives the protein CASSIQGMNTEAFF.

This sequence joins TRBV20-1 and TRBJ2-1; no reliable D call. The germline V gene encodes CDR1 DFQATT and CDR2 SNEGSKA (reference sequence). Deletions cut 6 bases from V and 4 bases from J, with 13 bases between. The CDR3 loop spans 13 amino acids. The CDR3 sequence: CSAEGEVYNEQFF. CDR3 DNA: TGCAGTGCCGAAGGAGAGGTTTACAATGAGCAGTTCTTC.

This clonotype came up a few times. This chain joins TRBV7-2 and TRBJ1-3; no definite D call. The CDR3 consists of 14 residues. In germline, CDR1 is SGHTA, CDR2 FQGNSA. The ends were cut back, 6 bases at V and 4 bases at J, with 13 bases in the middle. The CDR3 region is CASSPRYAGNTIYF. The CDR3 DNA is TGTGCCAGCAGTCCAAGATATGCCGGAAACACCATATATTTT.

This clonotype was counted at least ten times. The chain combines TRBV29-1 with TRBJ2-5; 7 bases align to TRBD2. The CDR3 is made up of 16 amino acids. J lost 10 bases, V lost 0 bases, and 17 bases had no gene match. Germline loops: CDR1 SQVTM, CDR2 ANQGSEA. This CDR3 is CSVEDLHRGDFWHQYF. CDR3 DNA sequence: TGCAGCGTTGAAGATCTCCATCGGGGGGACTTCTGGCACCAGTACTTC.

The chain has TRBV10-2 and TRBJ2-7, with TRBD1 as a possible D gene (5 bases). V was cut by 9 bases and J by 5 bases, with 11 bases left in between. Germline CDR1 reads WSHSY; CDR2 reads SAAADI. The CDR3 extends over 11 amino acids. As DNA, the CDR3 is TGCGCCAGTAGGGGCTGGAACGAGCAGTACTTC. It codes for CASRGWNEQYF.

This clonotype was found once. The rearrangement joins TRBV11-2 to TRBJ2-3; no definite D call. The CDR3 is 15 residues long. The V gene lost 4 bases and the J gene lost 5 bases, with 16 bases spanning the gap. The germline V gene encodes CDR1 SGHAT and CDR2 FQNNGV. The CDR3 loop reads CASSSRSRQGDTQYF. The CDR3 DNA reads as TGTGCCAGCAGCTCTCGTAGTAGGCAAGGAGATACGCAGTATTTT.